These 20 T cell receptor beta chains originate from one sample sequenced in a study of T cells in Graves' hyperthyroidism and ophthalmopathy. Researchers took RNA transcripts and amplified the TCR beta CDR3 regions from them. The HTBI primer set was used in a first-round RT-PCR of the TCR CDR3. TCRdb redid the calling of the multiplex PCR reads with MiXCR, one entry per CDR3 protein. The data contain more than 650,000 distinct CDR3 sequences, 14% of them singletons. Sequenced: blood. These receptors all come from a woman in her late teens or twenties with Graves' hyperthyroidism.

This clonotype was picked up a small number of times. The chain employs TRBV18 and TRBJ1-5, with TRBD1 matching 11 bases. V lost 6 bases to trimming and J lost 7 bases; unmatched junction nucleotides: 8. CDR1 and CDR2 (germline): KGHSH, LQKENI. This CDR3 comprises 15 residues. CDR3 nucleotides: TGTGCCAGCTCGCCCGGGACAGGGGGGAAGCAGCCCCAGCATTTT. Translating gives CASSPGTGGKQPQHF. Complete variable domain (other parts from reference TRBV18 and TRBJ1-5): NAGVMQNPRHLVRRRGQEARLRCSPMKGHSHVYWYRQLPEEGLKFMVYLQKENIIDESGMPKERFSAEFPKEGPSILRIQQVVRGDSAAYFCASSPGTGGKQPQHFGDGTRLSIL.

This clonotype was observed at least ten times. This chain joins TRBV28 and TRBJ1-5; TRBD1 is a possible D gene (5 bases). The V and J ends lost 7 bases and 2 bases respectively, with 12 bases between them. The germline V gene has CDR1 MDHEN and CDR2 SYDVKM. This CDR3 contains 14 residues. CDR3 loop: CASMEGGGNQPQHF. The CDR3 region has the DNA TGTGCCAGCATGGAGGGAGGGGGCAATCAGCCCCAGCATTTT.

This clonotype has a handful of counts. The CDR3 here is CASRWGESVSGYTF. The CDR3 bases are TGTGCCAGCAGATGGGGAGAATCGGTCTCTGGCTACACCTTC. The rearrangement uses TRBV27 and TRBJ1-2; D gene ambiguous. Germline CDR1 MNHEY, CDR2 SMNVEV (reference sequence). V was shortened by 6 bases and J by 7 bases, with 18 bases between the two germline ends. This CDR3 has 14 amino acids.

This clonotype has at least ten counts. The chain combines TRBV11-2 with TRBJ1-6; D is undetermined. The CDR3 sequence is 13 residues long. Germline CDR1 and CDR2: SGHAT and FQNNGV. Deletions cut 0 bases from V and 10 bases from J, with 7 bases between. This chain's CDR3 is CASSLDPGSPLHF. CDR3 bases: TGTGCCAGCAGCTTAGACCCGGGGTCACCCCTCCACTTT.

The chain links TRBV4-1 to TRBJ2-7; TRBD2 might be the D (6 bases). This CDR3 is built from 14 residues. Per germline, CDR1 MGHRA and CDR2 YSYEKL. V was trimmed by 4 bases and J by 2 bases, leaving 12 bases between them. The CDR3 DNA sequence: TGCGCCAGCAGCCTTAGACTAGACGCCTACGAGCAGTACTTC. It yields the protein CASSLRLDAYEQYF.

This clonotype was seen many times. CDR3 coding DNA: TGTGCCAGCAGCTTAGACAGGGGTACTAGCACAGATACGCAGTATTTT. Translated, it gives CASSLDRGTSTDTQYF. The chain combines TRBV7-8 with TRBJ2-3; 7 bases line up with TRBD1. The CDR3 has 16 amino acids. With V trimmed by 1 base and J by 0 bases, 4 bases remained unmatched. Germline V gene sequence: CDR1 SGHVS, CDR2 FQNEAQ.

This clonotype has at least ten counts. This chain connects TRBV11-2 to TRBJ2-1; D gene unclear. The V gene's germline CDR1 is SGHAT and CDR2 FQNNGV. The V end lost 1 base, the J end lost 0 bases, and 16 bases lay between the germline ends. The CDR3 is made up of 18 amino acids. The CDR3 is CASSLGWGGQSSYNEQFF. CDR3 DNA: TGTGCCAGCAGCTTAGGGTGGGGTGGTCAGAGCTCCTACAATGAGCAGTTCTTC.

This clonotype has ten or more counts. The chain uses TRBV14 and TRBJ1-2, with TRBD1 as a possible D gene (6 bases). The CDR3 covers 12 residues. Trimming left V 8 bases short and J 2 bases short, with 9 bases between. Germline CDR1 reads SGHDN; CDR2 reads FVKESK. As DNA, the CDR3 is TGTGCCAGCCGGGACAACAACTATGGCTACACCTTC. As protein: CASRDNNYGYTF. Full variable domain (missing parts from reference TRBV14 and TRBJ1-2): EAGVTQFPSHSVIEKGQTVTLRCDPISGHDNLYWYRRVMGKEIKFLLHFVKESKQDESGMPNNRFLAERTGGTYSTLKVQPAELEDSGVYFCASRDNNYGYTFGSGTRLTVV.

The gene calls are TRBV25-1 and TRBJ2-1, with no clear D. This CDR3 spans 11 amino acids. V lost 3 bases and J lost 8, with 5 bases in between. Germline assignment: CDR1 MGHDK and CDR2 SYGVNS. CDR3 DNA sequence: TGTGCCAGCAGTGAGGCCCATGAGCAGTTCTTC. It codes for CASSEAHEQFF.

CDR3 protein: CATRPSGRAGNTGELFF. CDR3 bases: TGTGCCACCCGTCCTAGCGGGAGGGCCGGGAACACCGGGGAGCTGTTTTTT. This chain joins TRBV10-3 and TRBJ2-2, with 12 bases aligning to TRBD2. Germline V gene lookup returns CDR1 ENHRY and CDR2 SYGVKD. Germline trimming cut 10 bases from V and 1 base from J; bases unmatched to any gene: 10. The CDR3 contains 17 residues.

This clonotype turned up a few times. The rearrangement uses TRBV5-1 and TRBJ2-1; 13 positions match TRBD2. The CDR3 consists of 18 residues. Losses at the gene ends were 2 bases for V and 5 bases for J; bases not matched to a gene: 10. Germline loops: CDR1 SGHRS, CDR2 YFSETQ. CDR3 bases: TGCGCCAGCAGCTTACCCTCTATAACTAGCGGGAGGGACAATGAGCAGTTCTTC. Its translation: CASSLPSITSGRDNEQFF.

Only one count was recorded for this clonotype. V is TRBV5-1 and J is TRBJ2-7; the match to TRBD1 covers 7 bases. In germline, CDR1 is SGHRS, CDR2 YFSETQ. The CDR3 contains 14 residues. V shed 4 bases and J 1 base; nucleotides not matched to a gene: 5. The CDR3 spells CASSKGGLSYEQYF. The CDR3 DNA sequence: TGCGCCAGCAGCAAAGGGGGCCTTTCCTACGAGCAGTACTTC.

A few counts support this clonotype. V usage is TRBV6-1 and J usage is TRBJ2-7, with TRBD1 as a possible D gene (6 bases). The length of the CDR3 is 14 residues. With 1 base removed from V and 3 bases from J, the gap between germline ends came to 10 bases. Germline V lookup: CDR1 MNHNS, CDR2 SASEGT. CDR3 amino acids: CASSEEGTNYEQYF. CDR3 nucleotides: TGTGCCAGCAGTGAAGAGGGGACAAACTACGAGCAGTACTTC.

This chain uses TRBV6-2 or TRBV6-3 with TRBJ2-2; the D gene is possibly TRBD2 (6 bases). V shed 0 bases and J shed 2 bases, with 13 bases lying between them. Germline values: CDR1 MNHEY, CDR2 SVGEGT. The CDR3 has 17 amino acids. This CDR3 is CASSYSVWEANTGELFF. The CDR3 DNA sequence: TGTGCCAGCAGTTACTCGGTGTGGGAGGCTAACACCGGGGAGCTGTTTTTT.

This clonotype appeared a few times. The chain combines TRBV19 with TRBJ1-1; 8 positions agree with TRBD1. Germline CDR1 is LNHDA and CDR2 is SQIVND (reference sequence). V trimming: 5 bases; J trimming: 4 bases; junction bases outside the gene matches: 9. The CDR3 has 15 residues. CDR3 loop: CASSLWTGRGTEAFF. CDR3 nucleotide sequence: TGTGCCAGTAGTCTATGGACAGGGAGGGGCACTGAAGCTTTCTTT.

This chain joins TRBV29-1 and TRBJ2-1; 11 bases line up with TRBD2. The trim removed 8 bases at V and 4 bases at J, leaving 16 bases unmatched. The germline gives CDR1 SQVTM, CDR2 ANQGSEA. The CDR3 is 17 amino acids. The CDR3: CSPLGAGTSGEYNEQFF. The CDR3 DNA reads TGCAGCCCGTTAGGGGCCGGGACTAGCGGCGAGTACAATGAGCAGTTCTTC.

The chain couples TRBV6-5 to TRBJ1-4; 7 positions match TRBD1. The CDR3 has 16 amino acids. V shed 4 bases, J shed 0 bases, and the junction held 5 bases outside the gene matches. Germline-derived CDR1 and CDR2 are MNHEY and SVGAGI. In nucleotides, the CDR3 is TGTGCCAGCAGTTCTACAGGGGCAGCAACTAATGAAAAACTGTTTTTT. Its translation is CASSSTGAATNEKLFF.

There are a few counts of this clonotype. V is TRBV15 and J is TRBJ2-5; unclear D gene. CDR1 is LNHNV and CDR2 is YYDKDF in the germline V gene (reference sequence). V shed 1 base and J shed 2 bases, with 5 bases lying between them. The CDR3 contains 13 residues. The CDR3 spells CATSRGVQETQYF. The DNA for the CDR3 is TGTGCCACCAGCAGAGGAGTTCAAGAGACCCAGTACTTC.

The chain joins TRBV5-8 to TRBJ1-2; TRBD1 agrees at 9 bases. J was trimmed by 6 bases and V by 3 bases; bases with no gene match: 6. The germline V gene has CDR1 SGHTS and CDR2 YDEGEE. The CDR3 length is 14 residues. CDR3 region: CASSSGTGPNGYTF. Here the CDR3 DNA reads TGTGCCAGCAGCTCCGGGACAGGGCCAAATGGCTACACCTTC. Variable domain in full (rest from reference TRBV5-8 and TRBJ1-2): EAGVTQSPTHLIKTRGQQATLRCSPISGHTSVYWYQQALGLGLQFLLWYDEGEERNRGNFPPRFSGRQFPNYSSELNVNALELEDSALYLCASSSGTGPNGYTFGSGTRLTVV.

This clonotype has ten or more counts. The gene calls are TRBV6-1 and TRBJ1-1; a possible D gene is TRBD1 (5 bases). The CDR3 is made up of 13 amino acids. The ends were cut back, 6 bases at V and 0 bases at J, with 8 bases in the middle. Germline V CDR1 and CDR2: MNHNS, SASEGT. In DNA, the CDR3 is TGTGCCAGCAGGAGGGGTATGAACACTGAAGCTTTCTTT. Its translation: CASRRGMNTEAFF.